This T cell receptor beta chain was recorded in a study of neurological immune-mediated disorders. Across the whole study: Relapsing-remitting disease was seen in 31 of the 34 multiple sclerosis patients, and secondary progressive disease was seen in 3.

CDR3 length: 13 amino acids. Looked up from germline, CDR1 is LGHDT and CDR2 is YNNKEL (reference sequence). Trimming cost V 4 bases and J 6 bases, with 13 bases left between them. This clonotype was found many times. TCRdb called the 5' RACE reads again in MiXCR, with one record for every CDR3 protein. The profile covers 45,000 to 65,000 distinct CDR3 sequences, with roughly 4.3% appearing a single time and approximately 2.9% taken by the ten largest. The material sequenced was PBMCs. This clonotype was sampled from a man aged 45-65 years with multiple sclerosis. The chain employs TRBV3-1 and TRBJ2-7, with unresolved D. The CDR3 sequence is CASSLSPGREQYF. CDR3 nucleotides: TGTGCCAGCAGCCTCTCCCCTGGCCGCGAGCAGTACTTC.